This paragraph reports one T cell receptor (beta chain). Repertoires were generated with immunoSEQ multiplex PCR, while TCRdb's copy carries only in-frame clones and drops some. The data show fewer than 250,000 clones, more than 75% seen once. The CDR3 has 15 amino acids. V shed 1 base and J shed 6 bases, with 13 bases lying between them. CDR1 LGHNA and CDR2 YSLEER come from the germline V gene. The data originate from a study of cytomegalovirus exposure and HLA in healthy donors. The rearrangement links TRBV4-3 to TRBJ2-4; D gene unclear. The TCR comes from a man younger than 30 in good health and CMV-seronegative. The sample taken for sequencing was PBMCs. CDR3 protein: CASSQAVSRSNIQYF. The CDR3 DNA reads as TGCGCCAGCAGCCAAGCGGTGTCTAGATCAAACATTCAGTACTTC.